The TCR beta chain under discussion was sequenced for a study of glioma-infiltrating T cells. Overall study results and limits: CDR3 overlap between tissue and blood was very small. Tissue-blood divergence was below expectation in non-neoplastic patients, above in gliomas.

CDR1 and CDR2 (germline): MDHEN, SYDVKM. The V gene end was trimmed by 7 bases and the J gene end by 6 bases; junction bases not matched to a gene: 11. The CDR3 length is 15 residues. This clonotype was recorded a few times. Its antigen is unknown. Using RNA template, CDR3s of TCR alpha and beta were amplified with iRepertoire arm-PCR. One-step reverse transcription and amplification started from about 100-400 ng of tissue mRNA or PBMC total RNA. TCRdb independently ran MiXCR on the multiplex PCR reads; one entry per CDR3 protein. The sample contains approximately 140,000 distinct CDR3 sequences, around 25% of which appear only once.

This clonotype originated in a human donor with low-grade glioma or glioblastoma, undergoing nonglioma brain surgery, or in good health (not recorded which). Sequenced: glioma tissue, nonneoplastic brain tissue, or PBMCs (not recorded which). V is TRBV28 and J is TRBJ2-1, with 8 positions matching TRBD1. For the CDR3, the DNA is TGTGCCAGCAATGGCCGGACAGGGCTTACCAATGAGCAGTTCTTC. This encodes CASNGRTGLTNEQFF.